One sample yielded the 15 T cell receptor beta chains listed below, sequenced in a study of PD-1 blockade in classical Hodgkin lymphoma. Repertoires were generated with immunoSEQ multiplex PCR, while TCRdb's copy carries only in-frame clones and drops some. This table has around 50,000 clones, 90% appearing once. Stated time point: cycle 4 day 1 (C4D1), after five to seven weeks of nivolumab. Each patient's relapse followed autologous stem cell transplantation, and brentuximab vedotin exposure varied. Sequenced here: peripheral blood mononuclear cells (PBMCs), sampled before the fourth cycle of nivolumab. The receptors shown here come from a human donor with classical Hodgkin lymphoma.

This clone was seen more than once but under ten times. The chain carries TRBV5-1 and TRBJ1-2; 7 nucleotides match TRBD1. This CDR3 spans 15 amino acids. Trimming cost V 4 bases and J 0 bases; bases outside gene matches: 6. Germline values: CDR1 SGHRS, CDR2 YFSETQ. CDR3 amino acids: CASSIRQGANYGYTF. CDR3 sequence (DNA): TGCGCCAGCAGCATAAGACAGGGAGCTAACTATGGCTACACCTTC. The full variable domain, in which reference TRBV5-1 and TRBJ1-2 provide the parts outside the CDR3, is KAGVTQTPRYLIKTRGQQVTLSCSPISGHRSVSWYQQTPGQGLQFLFEYFSETQRNKGNFPGRFSGRQFSNSRSEMNVSTLELGDSALYLCASSIRQGANYGYTFGSGTRLTVV.

J is TRBJ2-5 and V is TRBV6-1, with TRBD2 matching 8 bases. This CDR3 spans 13 amino acids. Germline V CDR1 and CDR2: MNHNS, SASEGT. The V gene end was trimmed by 6 bases and the J gene end by 7 bases; junction bases not matched to a gene: 7. CDR3 DNA sequence: TGTGCCAGCAGGATTAGCGGGATCGCGACCCAGTACTTC. Translation: CASRISGIATQYF.

This rearrangement joins TRBV27 to TRBJ2-7; D not certain. The CDR3 is made up of 18 amino acids. CDR1 is MNHEY and CDR2 is SMNVEV in the germline V gene (reference sequence). Between the trimmed V and J ends, which lost 0 bases and 6 bases, there was a span of 24 bases. The CDR3 reads CASSLSMDGNPLRREQYF. CDR3 nucleotides: TGTGCCAGCAGTTTATCGATGGACGGAAATCCTTTACGACGCGAGCAGTACTTC.

This chain joins TRBV6-5 and TRBJ2-1; TRBD1 aligns across 12 bases. The germline V gene has CDR1 MNHEY and CDR2 SVGAGI. V lost 3 bases to trimming and J lost 7 bases; unmatched junction nucleotides: 4. The CDR3 contains 15 residues. The CDR3: CASSYSGQGANEQFF. Here the CDR3 DNA reads TGTGCCAGCAGTTATTCGGGACAGGGGGCGAATGAGCAGTTCTTC.

The chain combines TRBV5-6 with TRBJ2-1; D is possibly TRBD2 (6 bases). V lost 5 bases and J 5 bases, leaving 14 bases between the germline ends. Germline V gives CDR1 SGHDT, CDR2 YYEEEE. The CDR3 has 14 amino acids. The CDR3 region is CASSLGLADNEQFF. CDR3 bases: TGTGCCAGCAGTCTTGGATTAGCGGACAATGAGCAGTTCTTC.

This rearrangement joins TRBV7-9 to TRBJ2-5; TRBD1 aligns across 9 bases. From germline, CDR1 is SEHNR and CDR2 FQNEAQ (reference sequence). This CDR3 has 16 amino acids. V lost 5 bases and J lost 5; bases outside the gene matches: 12. This CDR3 is CASSPTGGVKSETQYF. The CDR3, as DNA: TGTGCCAGCAGCCCAACAGGGGGCGTAAAATCTGAGACCCAGTACTTC.

For this clone: Mismatch with germline at one junction end may stem from a read error. This chain joins TRBV7-7 and TRBJ2-5, with 15 bases that match TRBD2. The CDR3 has 15 amino acids. Germline CDR1 and CDR2: SSHAT and FNYEAQ (reference sequence). This chain's CDR3 is CASSPGLAGGETQYF. In nucleotides, the CDR3 is TGTGCTAGCAGCCCGGGACTAGCGGGAGGCGAGACCCAGTACTTC.

The chain uses TRBV6-5 and TRBJ1-2; D is perhaps TRBD1 (5 bases). The V end lost 5 bases, the J end lost 7 bases, and 14 bases lay between the germline ends. Germline assignment: CDR1 MNHEY and CDR2 SVGAGI. This CDR3 is built from 13 residues. CDR3 region: CASSEQAGTGYTF. The CDR3 DNA reads as TGTGCCAGCAGTGAACAGGCAGGGACTGGCTACACCTTC.

The chain carries TRBV6-5 and TRBJ1-2; 7 nucleotides match TRBD1. The CDR3 runs to 14 residues. Per germline, CDR1 MNHEY and CDR2 SVGAGI. The trim removed 0 bases at V and 8 bases at J, leaving 6 bases unmatched. This CDR3 is CASSYSQGMRGYTF. The CDR3 DNA reads TGTGCCAGCAGTTACTCACAGGGGATGAGGGGCTACACCTTC.

The V gene is TRBV11-3, the J gene TRBJ2-5; D not certain. CDR3 length: 11 residues. Trimming removed 5 bases at V and 2 bases at J, with 3 bases between. Germline assignment: CDR1 SGHNT and CDR2 YENEEA. This CDR3 reads CASSVQETQYF. In DNA, the CDR3 is TGTGCCAGCAGCGTACAAGAGACCCAGTACTTC.

This CDR3 reads CASSLYPTANQPQHF. The CDR3 bases are TGTGCCAGCAGTTTATACCCGACAGCAAATCAGCCCCAGCATTTT. This rearrangement joins TRBV27 to TRBJ1-5; possibly TRBD1 for D (5 bases). The CDR3 runs to 15 residues. Trimming removed 1 base from V and 4 bases from J, with 11 bases in between. CDR1 is MNHEY, CDR2 SMNVEV, per germline (reference sequence).

This clone has just a few counts. The V and J genes are TRBV14 and TRBJ2-2; D could derive from TRBD1 or TRBD2 (5 bases each). With 3 bases removed from V and 0 bases from J, the gap between germline ends came to 14 bases. Germline CDR1 is SGHDN and CDR2 is FVKESK. This CDR3 comprises 17 residues. CDR3: CASSHTVGAANTGELFF. Here the CDR3 DNA reads TGTGCCAGCAGCCATACGGTCGGGGCAGCGAACACCGGGGAGCTGTTTTTT.

This chain links TRBV7-3 with TRBJ2-1, with TRBD2 as a possible D gene (5 bases). CDR3 length: 14 amino acids. Trimming left V 1 base short and J 6 bases short, with 10 bases between. Germline CDR1 SGHTA, CDR2 FQGTGA. CDR3 in amino acids: CASSLMGDGNEQFF. The CDR3 region has the DNA TGTGCCAGCAGCTTAATGGGAGACGGCAATGAGCAGTTCTTC.

The chain carries TRBV27 and TRBJ2-1; D ambiguous. There are 14 residues in the CDR3. Trimming took 0 bases from V and 4 from J, leaving 7 bases between them. Germline V gene sequence: CDR1 MNHEY, CDR2 SMNVEV (reference sequence). DNA for the CDR3: TGTGCCAGCAGTTTATCCGCCCTTTACAATGAGCAGTTCTTC. This sequence encodes CASSLSALYNEQFF.

This clone was observed a single time. The rearrangement joins TRBV20-1 to TRBJ1-2; D is ambiguous. This CDR3 region has 11 residues. Per the germline V gene, CDR1 is DFQATT and CDR2 is SNEGSKA (reference sequence). The V end lost 5 bases, the J end lost 10 bases, and 14 bases lay between the germline ends. This chain's CDR3 is CSAYPAFDYTF. In DNA form, the CDR3 reads TGCAGTGCTTACCCGGCGTTTGACTACACCTTC.